Below, 30 T cell receptor beta chains from the same sample are listed, as sequenced in a study of blood T cell repertoires in COVID-19. Sequencing used immunoSEQ multiplex PCR; TCRdb keeps in-frame clones, though not all of them. The sample lists fewer than 90,000 clones, approximately 86% occurring once. Specimen: peripheral blood. The origin of the receptors is a male donor with acute or convalescent COVID-19.

The chain combines TRBV5-4 with TRBJ2-5, with 8 nucleotides matching TRBD1. V trimming: 4 bases; J trimming: 9 bases; junction bases outside the gene matches: 14. Germline-derived CDR1 and CDR2 are SGHNT and YYREEE (reference sequence). The CDR3 is made up of 15 amino acids. The CDR3 reads CASSATGDAGSSQYF. The CDR3 region has the DNA TGTGCCAGCAGCGCGACAGGGGATGCTGGTTCGTCCCAGTACTTC.

V usage is TRBV27 and J usage is TRBJ1-6; D is uncertain. V was clipped by 3 bases and J by 0 bases, with 12 bases between them. Germline V gives CDR1 MNHEY, CDR2 SMNVEV (reference sequence). The CDR3 loop spans 17 amino acids. CDR3 sequence: CASSFSGSSSYNSPLHF. CDR3 in DNA: TGTGCCAGCAGTTTCTCAGGTTCGAGCTCCTATAATTCACCCCTCCACTTT.

This chain connects TRBV6-5 to TRBJ1-6; D perhaps matches TRBD1 (5 bases). Germline lookup yields CDR1 MNHEY and CDR2 SVGAGI. The ends were cut back, 3 bases at V and 10 bases at J, with 16 bases in the middle. This CDR3 is 15 amino acids long. The CDR3 region is CASSYSEGRTSPLHF. The CDR3 coding sequence is TGTGCCAGCAGTTATTCAGAGGGGAGGACCTCACCCCTCCACTTT.

The chain combines TRBV7-9 with TRBJ2-3; D may be TRBD2 (5 bases). Germline V gene sequence: CDR1 SEHNR, CDR2 FQNEAQ (reference sequence). The ends were cut back, 5 bases at V and 0 bases at J, with 6 bases in the middle. This CDR3 contains 13 residues. CDR3 amino acids: CASSTGSTDTQYF. The CDR3 region has the DNA TGTGCCAGCAGCACGGGGAGCACAGATACGCAGTATTTT.

This clone was picked up a small number of times. J is TRBJ1-3 and V is TRBV6-5; tentatively, D is TRBD1 (5 bases). Germline V gene lookup returns CDR1 MNHEY and CDR2 SVGAGI. Trimming cost V 6 bases and J 8 bases, with 20 bases left between them. The CDR3 covers 15 residues. CDR3 residues: CASSSGGAETDTIYF. CDR3 sequence (DNA): TGTGCCAGCAGCTCCGGAGGGGCAGAGACCGACACCATATATTTT.

This chain uses TRBV29-1 with TRBJ1-2; 8 nucleotides match TRBD1. The CDR3 consists of 12 residues. The V and J ends lost 4 bases and 3 bases, in that order; junction bases with no gene match: 1. The germline CDR1 and CDR2 sequences are SQVTM and ANQGSEA. CDR3 sequence (DNA): TGCAGCGTTGTGGGACAGGACTATGGCTACACCTTC. As protein: CSVVGQDYGYTF.

J is TRBJ2-1 and V is TRBV18, with 10 bases identical to TRBD2. Per germline, CDR1 KGHSH and CDR2 LQKENI. V dropped 8 bases and J dropped 7; count of bases not matched to a gene: 8. This CDR3 spans 14 amino acids. As DNA, the CDR3 is TGTGCCAGCGGGGTCCAGCGGGGGGGAAATGAGCAGTTCTTC. Translation gives CASGVQRGGNEQFF.

The V call is TRBV5-1, the J call TRBJ2-7, with 8 bases lining up with TRBD2. V dropped 0 bases and J dropped 4; count of bases not matched to a gene: 3. CDR3 length equals 14 residues. The germline CDR1 and CDR2 sequences are SGHRS and YFSETQ. Written as DNA, the CDR3 is TGCGCCAGCAGCTTGGAGGCTAGCGGGTACGAGCAGTACTTC. Protein product: CASSLEASGYEQYF.

V is TRBV30 and J is TRBJ1-1; TRBD1 matches 7 bases. Germline V lookup: CDR1 GTSNPN, CDR2 SVGIG (reference sequence). The CDR3 spans 18 residues. Germline trimming cut 4 bases from V and 0 bases from J; bases unmatched to any gene: 17. The CDR3 is CAWTLRAGTVVMNTEAFF. The CDR3 bases are TGTGCCTGGACCCTACGGGCTGGGACAGTAGTCATGAACACTGAAGCTTTCTTT.

This clone was seen a few times. The chain recombines TRBV5-4 with TRBJ2-5, with 10 positions matching TRBD2. Germline CDR1 is SGHNT and CDR2 is YYREEE (reference sequence). J lost 5 bases, V lost 5 bases, and 6 bases had no gene match. CDR3 length equals 14 residues. CDR3 nucleotide sequence: TGTGCCAGCAGGATAGCGGGGGGCGCGGAGACCCAGTACTTC. Its protein product is CASRIAGGAETQYF. The variable domain in full, with the rest retrieved from reference TRBV5-4 and TRBJ2-5, is ETGVTQSPTHLIKTRGQQVTLRCSSQSGHNTVSWYQQALGQGPQFIFQYYREEENGRGNFPPRFSGLQFPNYSSELNVNALELDDSALYLCASRIAGGAETQYFGPGTRLLVL.

The chain couples TRBV5-1 to TRBJ2-2; D perhaps matches TRBD2 (6 bases). Germline assignment: CDR1 SGHRS and CDR2 YFSETQ. Trimming took 3 bases from V and 4 from J, leaving 13 bases between them. The CDR3 is 15 amino acids. The CDR3 region has the DNA TGCGCCAGCAGCTACTCCCAGGGAGGCACCGGGGAGCTGTTTTTT. Its protein is CASSYSQGGTGELFF.

The rearrangement uses TRBV6-5 and TRBJ1-1, with 7 nucleotides matching TRBD1. CDR1 is MNHEY, CDR2 SVGAGI, per germline. V was clipped by 6 bases and J by 11 bases; unmatched bases: 9. This CDR3 spans 12 amino acids. The CDR3 DNA follows: TGTGCCAGCAGCCCACAGGGGAGAACGGCTTTCTTT. Amino acid sequence: CASSPQGRTAFF.

The chain joins TRBV6-1 to TRBJ2-3; 13 nucleotides align to TRBD2. The length of the CDR3 is 18 residues. From germline, CDR1 is MNHNS and CDR2 SASEGT. V was clipped by 4 bases and J by 2 bases; unmatched bases: 9. The CDR3: CASSARLAGGLNTDTQYF. CDR3 nucleotide sequence: TGTGCCAGCAGTGCACGACTAGCGGGGGGACTGAACACAGATACGCAGTATTTT.

This clone was picked up a small number of times. V is TRBV19 and J is TRBJ1-1, with TRBD1 matching 7 bases. J gave up 1 base and V 1 base, and 9 bases lay outside the gene matches. Germline loops: CDR1 LNHDA, CDR2 SQIVND (reference sequence). The CDR3 runs 17 residues. The CDR3 DNA is TGTGCCAGTAGTATAGTAAGGAGGGGGCGCGAGAACACTGAAGCTTTCTTT. This codes for CASSIVRRGRENTEAFF. The whole variable domain, filled in from reference TRBV19 and TRBJ1-1, reads DGGITQSPKYLFRKEGQNVTLSCEQNLNHDAMYWYRQDPGQGLRLIYYSQIVNDFQKGDIAEGYSVSREKKESFPLTVTSAQKNPTAFYLCASSIVRRGRENTEAFFGQGTRLTVV.

As DNA, the CDR3 is TGCGCCAGCAGCCTAACAGGGTTCACTGAAGCTTTCTTT. Translation gives CASSLTGFTEAFF. The chain employs TRBV5-1 and TRBJ1-1; the D gene is possibly TRBD1 (6 bases). The CDR3 loop spans 13 amino acids. Germline loops: CDR1 SGHRS, CDR2 YFSETQ. V dropped 4 bases and J dropped 4 bases, with 11 bases sitting between them.

This rearrangement joins TRBV5-1 to TRBJ2-3, with D perhaps TRBD1 (5 bases). V was trimmed by 2 bases and J by 0 bases, leaving 10 bases between them. Per the germline V gene, CDR1 is SGHRS and CDR2 is YFSETQ. This CDR3 is 15 amino acids long. In DNA, the CDR3 is TGCGCCAGCAGCTTAGGGGCCGGGAGCACAGATACGCAGTATTTT. It yields the protein CASSLGAGSTDTQYF.

The gene calls are TRBV5-4 and TRBJ2-7, with TRBD2 as a possible D gene (6 bases). From germline, CDR1 is SGHNT and CDR2 YYREEE (reference sequence). The CDR3 extends over 16 amino acids. The V gene lost 0 bases and the J gene lost 3 bases, with 16 bases spanning the gap. CDR3 in amino acids: CASSLEAGRASYEQYF. DNA for the CDR3: TGTGCCAGCAGCTTGGAGGCGGGACGGGCGAGCTACGAGCAGTACTTC.

The rearrangement joins TRBV28 to TRBJ1-5; D remains unclear. The CDR3 loop spans 15 amino acids. Germline CDR1 is MDHEN and CDR2 is SYDVKM. The V gene lost 8 bases and the J gene lost 0 bases, with 14 bases spanning the gap. The CDR3 is CASSPRHDSNQPQHF. The CDR3 DNA follows: TGTGCCAGCTCCCCGAGACACGATAGCAATCAGCCCCAGCATTTT.

The chain has TRBV19 and TRBJ1-6; possible D gene TRBD1, 6 bases. The ends were cut back, 7 bases at V and 7 bases at J, with 17 bases in the middle. Germline values: CDR1 LNHDA, CDR2 SQIVND (reference sequence). The CDR3 runs to 15 residues. The CDR3 DNA reads TGTGCCAGTACCAGGGGCGGCCAACAGAATTCACCCCTCCACTTT. It is translated as CASTRGGQQNSPLHF.

The V and J genes are TRBV6-1 and TRBJ2-3, with D tentatively TRBD1 (5 bases). V lost 2 bases, J lost 2 bases, and 11 bases lay in between. The CDR3 runs to 15 residues. The germline V gene encodes CDR1 MNHNS and CDR2 SASEGT. The CDR3 sequence is CASSEQQGFTDTQYF. The CDR3 region has the DNA TGTGCCAGCAGTGAACAGCAGGGCTTCACAGATACGCAGTATTTT.

This chain links TRBV7-9 with TRBJ2-1, with a weak D call TRBD2 (7 bases). The CDR3 is 14 amino acids. Germline loops: CDR1 SEHNR, CDR2 FQNEAQ (reference sequence). Trimming cost V 2 bases and J 8 bases, with 13 bases left between them. For the CDR3, the DNA is TGTGCCAGCAGCTTAATTCGCGGGGGCGATGAGCAGTTCTTC. It is translated as CASSLIRGGDEQFF.

CDR3 coding DNA: TGTGCCAGCAGCCCGGGTGGGAGAAGCACAGATACGCAGTATTTT. Encoded protein: CASSPGGRSTDTQYF. The chain has TRBV11-3 and TRBJ2-3, with a tentative D call TRBD2 (5 bases). The ends were cut back, 5 bases at V and 0 bases at J, with 12 bases in the middle. The CDR3 runs 15 residues. Germline V gives CDR1 SGHNT, CDR2 YENEEA. The full variable domain, rest sourced from reference TRBV11-3 and TRBJ2-3, is EAGVVQSPRYKIIEKKQPVAFWCNPISGHNTLYWYLQNLGQGPELLIRYENEEAVDDSQLPKDRFSAERLKGVDSTLKIQPAELGDSAVYLCASSPGGRSTDTQYFGPGTRLTVL.

The chain recombines TRBV5-6 with TRBJ1-4; TRBD1 matches 9 bases. Germline values: CDR1 SGHDT, CDR2 YYEEEE. This CDR3 has 15 residues. V trimming: 3 bases; J trimming: 2 bases; junction bases outside the gene matches: 2. CDR3 in amino acids: CASSSGQGTNEKLFF. The DNA of the CDR3 is TGTGCCAGCAGCTCCGGACAGGGGACTAATGAAAAACTGTTTTTT.

The J gene is TRBJ1-5, the V gene TRBV30, with D possibly matching TRBD1 (6 bases). The germline V gene encodes CDR1 GTSNPN and CDR2 SVGIG (reference sequence). This CDR3 comprises 14 residues. V lost 0 bases and J lost 4, with 10 bases in between. CDR3 DNA: TGTGCCTGGAGTGTAGACAGGATGAATCAGCCCCAGCATTTT. It encodes CAWSVDRMNQPQHF.

The chain carries TRBV19 and TRBJ1-1; possibly TRBD1 for D (5 bases). This CDR3 spans 12 amino acids. Germline assignment: CDR1 LNHDA and CDR2 SQIVND (reference sequence). Trimming took off 4 bases at V and 6 bases at J, with 9 bases between the two ends. CDR3 protein: CASSKQAAEAFF. The CDR3 DNA sequence: TGTGCCAGTAGTAAACAGGCGGCTGAAGCTTTCTTT.

This clone was seen a single time. The CDR3 is CATSDRPQGGGNQPQHF. The CDR3 coding sequence is TGTGCCACCAGTGACCGACCACAGGGGGGTGGCAATCAGCCCCAGCATTTT. V is TRBV24-1 and J is TRBJ1-5; TRBD1 matches 8 bases. This CDR3 comprises 17 residues. J lost 2 bases, V lost 4 bases, and 9 bases had no gene match. Germline-derived CDR1 and CDR2 are KGHDR and SFDVKD.

This clone was recorded a few times. J is TRBJ1-2 and V is TRBV2, with TRBD1 matching over 8 bases. This CDR3 spans 13 amino acids. Unmatched junction bases numbered 1, after V lost 4 bases and J lost 3 bases. The V gene's germline CDR1 is SNHLY and CDR2 FYNNEI. The CDR3 region is CASSATGDYGYTF. The CDR3 region has the DNA TGTGCCAGCAGTGCGACAGGGGACTATGGCTACACCTTC.

In its sample, this clone was seen a few times. The chain has TRBV6-5 and TRBJ2-7; 9 bases align to TRBD1. The CDR3 is 15 amino acids. Germline V lookup: CDR1 MNHEY, CDR2 SVGAGI. J was trimmed by 2 bases and V by 0 bases; bases with no gene match: 2. The CDR3 here is CASSYSTGGTYEQYF. The DNA for the CDR3 is TGTGCCAGCAGTTACTCGACAGGGGGGACCTACGAGCAGTACTTC.

CDR3 bases: TGTGCCAGCAGCTCAATAGCGGGGGGAGAAGAGACCCAGTACTTC. The encoded protein is CASSSIAGGEETQYF. V and J are TRBV11-2 and TRBJ2-5; TRBD2 matches at 10 bases. The CDR3 extends over 15 amino acids. V gave up 4 bases and J gave up 3 bases; unmatched junction bases: 5. Germline CDR1 is SGHAT and CDR2 is FQNNGV.

The DNA of the CDR3 is TGTGCCAGCAGCCAACTAGGGGAGGGGGGCCGATACAATGAGCAGTTCTTC. Amino acid sequence: CASSQLGEGGRYNEQFF. The gene calls are TRBV3-1 (or the pseudogene TRBV3-2) and TRBJ2-1; tentative D call: TRBD2 (7 bases). Germline V gene lookup returns CDR1 LGHDT and CDR2 YNNKEL (reference sequence). The V end was cut by 2 bases, the J end by 4 bases, with 18 bases between. The CDR3 sequence is 17 residues long.